This is a list of T cell receptor beta chains from one sample in a study of shared clonotypes between healthy human individuals. TCRdb's table, derived via immunoSEQ multiplex PCR, lists solely in-frame clones and lacks some. The table records around 2.5 million clones, roughly 93% of them present only once. Sequenced input: naive CD4+ T cells from PBMCs. Receptors were obtained from a man between 18 and 35 years old in good health. Some clones in this sample may be carry-over from other donors' samples. Each CDR3 is given with its conserved first and last residue. D genes are given only for firm matches. Expanded clones get a size class; other rows say once, few or many, or leave the size out.

j_call | clone_size | d_call | v_call | cdr3_aa | cdr3_nt
TRBJ1-2 | . | TRBD1 | TRBV9 | CASSATIGQGSYGYTF | TGTGCCAGCAGCGCCACGATAGGACAGGGAAGTTATGGCTACACCTTC
TRBJ2-4 | once | TRBD2 | TRBV6-5 | CASSGTTSAKNIQYF | TGTGCCAGCAGCGGGACTACTTCAGCCAAAAACATTCAGTACTTC
TRBJ2-5 | once | TRBD1 | TRBV10-3 | CAIRAGQEKETQYF | TGTGCCATCAGGGCGGGACAGGAGAAAGAGACCCAGTACTTC
TRBJ1-1 | . | . | TRBV5-5 | CASSLYGGVNTEAFF | TGTGCCAGCAGCTTGTATGGGGGAGTGAACACTGAAGCTTTCTTT
TRBJ2-6 | . | . | TRBV30 | CAWRRGSGANVLTF | TGTGCCTGGAGGCGGGGCTCTGGGGCCAACGTCCTGACTTTC
TRBJ2-7 | . | . | TRBV6-6 | CASSLQGAHEQYF | TGTGCCAGCAGCCTACAGGGAGCCCACGAGCAGTACTTC
TRBJ2-1 | . | . | TRBV14 | CASSQRPLGEHEQFF | TGTGCCAGCAGCCAAAGGCCCCTAGGCGAGCATGAGCAGTTCTTC
TRBJ2-1 | . | . | TRBV29-1 | CSVEDHGEQFF | TGCAGCGTTGAAGATCACGGTGAGCAGTTCTTC
TRBJ2-3 | . | TRBD2 | TRBV20-1 | CSAPSGGAQYF | TGCAGTGCTCCCTCGGGGGGTGCGCAGTATTTT
TRBJ1-2 | . | . | TRBV4-3 | CASSQDRQYGYTF | TGCGCCAGCAGCCAAGATCGGCAGTATGGCTACACCTTC
TRBJ2-7 | . | . | TRBV7-9 | CASSFFVVAEKEQYF | TGTGCCAGCAGCTTTTTCGTGGTAGCGGAAAAGGAGCAGTACTTC
TRBJ2-6 | once | . | TRBV28 | CASSPPRSGANVLTF | TGTGCCAGCAGTCCACCCCGCTCTGGGGCCAACGTCCTGACTTTC
TRBJ2-5 | . | . | TRBV28 | CASSFFPPRQTQYF | TGTGCCAGCAGTTTCTTCCCCCCCAGGCAGACCCAGTACTTC
TRBJ2-5 | . | . | TRBV4-2 | CASSQIGAEGRTQYF | TGTGCCAGCAGCCAGATAGGCGCGGAGGGCAGGACCCAGTACTTC
TRBJ2-1 | . | . | TRBV5-4 | CASSLAKQDPSQGQFF | TGTGCCAGCAGCTTGGCCAAGCAGGATCCCTCTCAGGGGCAGTTCTTC
TRBJ2-5 | . | . | TRBV6-6 | CASSYWAWGQETQYF | TGTGCCAGCAGTTACTGGGCCTGGGGACAAGAGACCCAGTACTTC
TRBJ2-4 | . | TRBD2 | TRBV2 | CASSEARGAKNIQYF | TGTGCCAGCAGTGAAGCGCGGGGGGCCAAAAACATTCAGTACTTC
TRBJ2-1 | . | . | TRBV5-1 | CASSLTPTSSNEQFF | TGCGCCAGCAGCTTGACACCGACTAGTTCCAATGAGCAGTTCTTC
TRBJ1-5 | few | TRBD1 | TRBV29-1 | CSVRTTQGQGQPQHF | TGCAGCGTTCGTACAACACAGGGGCAGGGACAGCCCCAGCATTTT
TRBJ2-3 | . | . | TRBV5-4 | CASSLDPFTDTQYF | TGTGCCAGCAGCTTGGACCCTTTCACAGATACGCAGTATTTT
TRBJ1-5 | . | . | TRBV28 | CASRLRQSNQPQHF | TGTGCCAGCAGACTCAGACAGAGCAATCAGCCCCAGCATTTT
TRBJ2-7 | . | . | TRBV15 | CATSRGGDSSYEQYF | TGTGCCACCAGCAGGGGGGGAGACAGCTCCTACGAGCAGTACTTC
TRBJ2-7 | . | . | TRBV10-3 | CAIRMDTEQYF | TGTGCCATCAGGATGGACACCGAGCAGTACTTC
TRBJ2-6 | . | . | TRBV27 | CASSLTGQSSGANVLTF | TGTGCCAGCAGTTTGACAGGTCAGAGCTCTGGGGCCAACGTCCTGACTTTC
TRBJ2-7 | . | . | TRBV28 | CASSLRPGGVTYEQYF | TGTGCCAGCAGTTTACGCCCCGGTGGGGTAACCTACGAGCAGTACTTC
TRBJ1-1 | . | TRBD1 | TRBV27 | CASLQGPGTEAFF | TGTGCCAGCCTACAGGGGCCAGGGACTGAAGCTTTCTTT
TRBJ1-1 | . | . | TRBV4-2 | CASSQDGGYTEAFF | TGTGCCAGCAGCCAAGACGGGGGGTACACTGAAGCTTTCTTT
TRBJ1-5 | . | . | TRBV15 | CATSRGRTYSNQPQHF | TGTGCCACCAGCAGAGGCAGGACTTATAGCAATCAGCCCCAGCATTTT
TRBJ1-2 | . | . | TRBV4-1 | CASSQDWSYGYTF | TGCGCCAGCAGCCAAGATTGGAGTTATGGCTACACCTTC
TRBJ1-1 | . | TRBD1 | TRBV7-9 | CASNSPGQGLMNTEAFF | TGTGCCAGCAACTCCCCGGGACAGGGGCTCATGAACACTGAAGCTTTCTTT
TRBJ2-5 | . | TRBD1 | TRBV28 | CASSLQGAGETQYF | TGTGCCAGCAGTTTACAGGGGGCAGGGGAGACCCAGTACTTC
TRBJ2-2 | . | . | TRBV7-3 | CASGRQPNTGELFF | TGTGCCAGTGGGCGTCAGCCGAACACCGGGGAGCTGTTTTTT
TRBJ1-1 | . | TRBD1 | TRBV5-4 | CASSQTGGNTEAFF | TGTGCCAGCAGCCAGACAGGGGGGAACACTGAAGCTTTCTTT
TRBJ2-2 | . | . | TRBV9 | CASSAWQVGTGELFF | TGTGCCAGCAGCGCTTGGCAGGTGGGCACCGGGGAGCTGTTTTTT
TRBJ1-6 | . | . | TRBV7-6 | CASSLQVSNSPLHF | TGTGCCAGCAGCTTACAGGTTTCGAATTCACCCCTCCACTTT
TRBJ2-1 | . | TRBD2 | TRBV5-6 | CASSLVPIGGSRLNEQFF | TGTGCCAGCAGCTTGGTCCCAATAGGCGGGAGTCGGTTGAATGAGCAGTTCTTC
TRBJ1-5 | . | TRBD1 | TRBV5-5 | CASSLDRASNQPQHF | TGTGCCAGCAGCCTGGACAGGGCGAGCAATCAGCCCCAGCATTTT
TRBJ2-7 | . | TRBD2 | TRBV6-1 | CASSDFYSGRALYEQYF | TGTGCCAGCAGTGATTTTTATAGCGGGAGGGCCTTGTACGAGCAGTACTTC
TRBJ1-5 | . | . | TRBV6-1 | CASSDRHQPQHF | TGTGCCAGCAGTGACAGACATCAGCCCCAGCATTTT
TRBJ2-5 | . | . | TRBV7-9 | CASSLVGGALETQYF | TGTGCCAGCAGCTTAGTCGGGGGAGCATTGGAGACCCAGTACTTC
TRBJ2-5 | once | . | TRBV18 | CASSPGKGETQYF | TGTGCCAGCTCACCAGGGAAGGGTGAGACCCAGTACTTC
TRBJ2-7 | . | . | TRBV28 | CASSYTPGKGGRVEYF | TGTGCCAGCAGCTATACGCCCGGTAAAGGGGGAAGGGTGGAGTACTTC
TRBJ2-2 | . | . | TRBV6-1 | CASSSDGNTGELFF | TGTGCCAGCAGCTCGGACGGAAACACCGGGGAGCTGTTTTTT
TRBJ1-2 | . | . | TRBV6-5 | CASRLGETEGGYTF | TGTGCCAGCAGACTCGGAGAGACCGAGGGGGGCTACACCTTC
TRBJ1-6 | . | . | TRBV28 | CASSPSVGSPLHF | TGTGCCAGCAGTCCTTCGGTTGGATCACCCCTCCACTTT
TRBJ2-3 | once | TRBD2 | TRBV7-3 | CASSPQVGLLKYF | TGTGCCAGCAGCCCCCAGGTGGGACTATTGAAGTATTTT
TRBJ1-1 | once | . | TRBV27 | CASRPALGIRTEAFF | TGTGCCAGCAGGCCAGCATTGGGTATTAGAACTGAAGCTTTCTTT
TRBJ1-1 | few | . | TRBV7-6 | CASSTGQEAFF | TGTGCCAGCAGCACTGGACAAGAAGCTTTCTTT
TRBJ2-1 | . | TRBD2 | TRBV9 | CASGSGVNYNEQFF | TGTGCCAGCGGAAGCGGGGTGAACTACAATGAGCAGTTCTTC
TRBJ2-2 | once | . | TRBV2 | CASSEGYLTGELFF | TGTGCCAGCAGTGAGGGCTACCTAACCGGGGAGCTGTTTTTT
TRBJ1-2 | . | . | TRBV28 | CASSLARWDYGYTF | TGTGCCAGCAGTTTAGCCCGCTGGGACTATGGCTACACCTTC
TRBJ2-5 | . | . | TRBV10-3 | CAISVAEEETQYF | TGTGCCATCAGTGTCGCGGAAGAAGAGACCCAGTACTTC
TRBJ2-3 | . | . | TRBV2 | CASREPFGGTDTQYF | TGTGCCAGCAGGGAACCCTTTGGGGGCACAGATACGCAGTATTTT